The source of this T cell receptor beta chain is a study of T cells after yellow fever vaccination. The germline V gene encodes CDR1 MRHNA and CDR2 SNTAGT. Trimming left V 2 bases short and J 6 bases short, with 8 bases between. The CDR3 is 14 residues long. This clonotype has ten or more counts. Template-switching 5'RACE yielded the TCR cDNA; a universal primer site and UMIs were added in the process. TCRdb reprocessed the 5' RACE reads with MiXCR, giving one entry per CDR3 protein. The sample has tens of thousands of distinct CDR3 sequences; around 7.8% are singletons. The material was CD8+ T cells sorted from PBMCs, obtained about 10 days after the first yellow fever vaccination. The chain links TRBV6-4 to TRBJ1-6; a possible D gene is TRBD1 (5 bases). The TCR sequence derives from a man in his late teens or twenties who received the YFV17D yellow fever vaccine. CDR3 DNA: TGTGCCAGCAGTGACCATGGGGGTAATTCACCCCTCCACTTT. It specifies CASSDHGGNSPLHF.